The 10 T cell receptor beta chains below all came from one sample that was sequenced in a study of control samples from healthy donors and cancer patients. Repertoires were generated with immunoSEQ multiplex PCR, while TCRdb's copy carries only in-frame clones and drops some. In the table there are tens of thousands of clones, approximately 88% of which are singletons. Sequencing was carried out using blood. The receptors were sampled from a woman aged 55 to 70 in good health.

The CDR3 coding sequence is TGCGCCAGCAGCTTGGTACCGACTACCCCCGGGGAGACCCAGTACTTC. It specifies CASSLVPTTPGETQYF. The genes are TRBV5-1 and TRBJ2-5; possible D gene TRBD2, 5 bases. V lost 0 bases, J lost 5 bases, and 17 bases lay in between. The CDR3 loop spans 16 amino acids. Germline V CDR1 and CDR2: SGHRS, YFSETQ. Based on the CDR3 plus reference TRBV5-1 and TRBJ2-5, the full variable domain is KAGVTQTPRYLIKTRGQQVTLSCSPISGHRSVSWYQQTPGQGLQFLFEYFSETQRNKGNFPGRFSGRQFSNSRSEMNVSTLELGDSALYLCASSLVPTTPGETQYFGPGTRLLVL.

J is TRBJ2-2 and V is TRBV18, with 8 bases aligning to TRBD2. The V and J ends lost 3 bases and 5 bases, in that order; junction bases with no gene match: 11. This CDR3 region has 17 residues. Germline-derived CDR1 and CDR2 are KGHSH and LQKENI. The CDR3 DNA reads as TGTGCCAGCTCACCCCTCTCGAGTAGCGGGACAACCGGGGAGCTGTTTTTT. It is translated as CASSPLSSSGTTGELFF.

CDR3 sequence (DNA): TGTGCCACCAGTGCCTCCGGACAGGCCTATGGCTACACCTTC. Its protein is CATSASGQAYGYTF. The chain uses TRBV24-1 and TRBJ1-2, with 7 bases that match TRBD1. The V and J ends lost 5 bases and 4 bases, in that order; junction bases with no gene match: 6. The CDR3 is 14 amino acids. Germline V lookup: CDR1 KGHDR, CDR2 SFDVKD.

This chain links TRBV10-2 with TRBJ1-1; D gene uncertain. Germline loops: CDR1 WSHSY, CDR2 SAAADI. The V end was cut by 0 bases, the J end by 8 bases, with 10 bases between. The CDR3 is 13 residues long. The CDR3 here is CASSESGVEEAFF. DNA of the CDR3: TGCGCCAGCAGTGAGTCCGGGGTGGAGGAAGCTTTCTTT.

This clone was seen only once. V is TRBV6-6 and J is TRBJ2-7; TRBD2 aligns across 11 bases. This CDR3 comprises 15 residues. The V and J ends lost 6 bases and 0 bases, in that order; junction bases with no gene match: 4. Germline CDR1 is MNHNY and CDR2 is SVGAGI (reference sequence). The CDR3 DNA reads as TGTGCCAGCAGACTAGCGGGAGACATCTCCTACGAGCAGTACTTC. Amino acids: CASRLAGDISYEQYF.

A remark on this clone: Other DNA variants within this sample encode the same CDR3. The chain has TRBV6-5 and TRBJ1-2; weak D call: TRBD1 (6 bases). Germline CDR1 MNHEY, CDR2 SVGAGI. The CDR3 is 15 amino acids. Trimming left V 2 bases short and J 3 bases short, with 13 bases between. CDR3 in DNA: TGTGCCAGCAGTTACGATCCAGGGGCGGACTATGGCTACACCTTC. It specifies CASSYDPGADYGYTF.

The chain uses TRBV11-3 and TRBJ2-2; D remains ambiguous. This CDR3 has 13 residues. V lost 5 bases, J lost 11 bases, and 15 bases lay in between. Per the germline V gene, CDR1 is SGHNT and CDR2 is YENEEA. The CDR3 DNA is TGTGCCAGCAGCCCCGCTGCTCCCCCCGAGCTGTTTTTT. Translating gives CASSPAAPPELFF.

The rearrangement joins TRBV24-1 to TRBJ1-2; TRBD1 matches 8 bases. The CDR3 is 14 residues long. The J segment lost 8 bases and the V segment lost 2 bases, leaving 6 bases of the junction unmatched. Germline lookup yields CDR1 KGHDR and CDR2 SFDVKD. DNA of the CDR3: TGTGCCACCAGTGATTCCGGACAGGGATGGGGCTACACCTTC. Its protein product is CATSDSGQGWGYTF.

The V call is TRBV28, the J call TRBJ2-5; D is perhaps TRBD1 or TRBD2 (5 bases each). Germline-derived CDR1 and CDR2 are MDHEN and SYDVKM. CDR3 length: 15 residues. V gave up 5 bases and J gave up 5 bases, with 18 bases separating them. The CDR3 bases are TGTGCCAGCAGTGGGGGACCCCAAAGTAGGGAGACCCAGTACTTC. It codes for CASSGGPQSRETQYF.

The chain carries TRBV5-1 and TRBJ2-3; 8 bases are shared with TRBD1. The CDR3 runs 15 residues. V lost 4 bases and J lost 0; bases outside the gene matches: 4. Germline-derived CDR1 and CDR2 are SGHRS and YFSETQ. In nucleotides, the CDR3 is TGCGCCAGCAGCCGAGGGACAGGAAGCACAGATACGCAGTATTTT. Translated: CASSRGTGSTDTQYF.